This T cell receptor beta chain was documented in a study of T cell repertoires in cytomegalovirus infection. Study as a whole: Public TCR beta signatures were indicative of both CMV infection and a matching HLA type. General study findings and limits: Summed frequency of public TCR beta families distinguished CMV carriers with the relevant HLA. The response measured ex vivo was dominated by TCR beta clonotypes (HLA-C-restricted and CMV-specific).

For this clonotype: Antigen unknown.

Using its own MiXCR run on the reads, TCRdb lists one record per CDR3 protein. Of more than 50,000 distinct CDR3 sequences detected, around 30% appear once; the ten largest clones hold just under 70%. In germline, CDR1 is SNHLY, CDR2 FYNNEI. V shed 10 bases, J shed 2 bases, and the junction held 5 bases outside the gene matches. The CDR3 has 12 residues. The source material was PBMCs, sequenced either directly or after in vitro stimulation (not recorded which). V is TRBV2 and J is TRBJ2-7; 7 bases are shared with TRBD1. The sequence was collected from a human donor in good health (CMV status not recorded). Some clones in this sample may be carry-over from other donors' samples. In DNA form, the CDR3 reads TGTGCCATTCGACAGGGTGCCTACGAGCAGTACTTC. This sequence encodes CAIRQGAYEQYF. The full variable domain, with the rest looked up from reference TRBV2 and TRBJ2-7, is EPEVTQTPSHQVTQMGQEVILRCVPISNHLYFYWYRQILGQKVEFLVSFYNNEISEKSEIFDDQFSVERPDGSNFTLKIRSTKLEDSAMYFCAIRQGAYEQYFGPGTRLTVT.